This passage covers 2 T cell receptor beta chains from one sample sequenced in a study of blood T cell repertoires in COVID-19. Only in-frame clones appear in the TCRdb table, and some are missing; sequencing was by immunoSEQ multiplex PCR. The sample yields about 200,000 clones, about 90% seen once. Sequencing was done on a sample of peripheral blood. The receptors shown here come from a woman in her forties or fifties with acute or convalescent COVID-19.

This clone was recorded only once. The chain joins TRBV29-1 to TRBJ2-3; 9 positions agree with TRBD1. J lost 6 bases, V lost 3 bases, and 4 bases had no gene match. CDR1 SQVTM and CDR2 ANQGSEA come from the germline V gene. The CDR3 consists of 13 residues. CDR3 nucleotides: TGCAGCGTTGAGCACAGGGGGCGGGATACGCAGTATTTT. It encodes CSVEHRGRDTQYF.

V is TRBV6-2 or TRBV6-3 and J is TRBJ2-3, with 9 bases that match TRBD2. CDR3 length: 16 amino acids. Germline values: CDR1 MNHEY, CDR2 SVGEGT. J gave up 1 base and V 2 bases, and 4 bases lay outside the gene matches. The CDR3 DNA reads TGTGCCAGCAGTTACGTAGCTAGCGGGGGCACAGATACGCAGTATTTT. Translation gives CASSYVASGGTDTQYF.